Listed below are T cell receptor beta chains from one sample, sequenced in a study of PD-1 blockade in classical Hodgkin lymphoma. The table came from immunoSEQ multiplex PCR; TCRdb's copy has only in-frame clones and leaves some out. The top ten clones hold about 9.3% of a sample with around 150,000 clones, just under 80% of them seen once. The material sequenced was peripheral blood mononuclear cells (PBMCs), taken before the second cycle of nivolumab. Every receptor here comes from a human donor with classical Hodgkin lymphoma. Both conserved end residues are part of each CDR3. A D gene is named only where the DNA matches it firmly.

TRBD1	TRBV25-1	CASRDDRGFSYEQYF
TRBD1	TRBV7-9	CASSPSGTALNTIYF
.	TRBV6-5	CASSPTGTRGEQYF
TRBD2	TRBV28	CASSSMSGTRRNEQFF
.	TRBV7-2	CASSLVFRGDGYTF
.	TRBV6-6	CASSYSRGGYGYTF
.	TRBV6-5	CASSYLRSDTQYF
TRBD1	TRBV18	CASSPRTGDNYGYTF
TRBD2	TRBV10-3	CAISVGSGRGTDTQYF
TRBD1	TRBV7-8	CASSEDRRNTGELFF
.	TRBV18	CASSASWDPYEQYF
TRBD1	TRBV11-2	CASSFRPGQVNTGELFF
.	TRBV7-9	CASSQGHTAPEKLFF
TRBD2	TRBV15	CATSRSISGGRDTQYF
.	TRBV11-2	CASSLRANEQFF
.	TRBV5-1	CASSFQQGETQYF
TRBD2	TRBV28	CASSSRGGRGTDTQYF
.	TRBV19	CASSRDGTFGNQPQHF
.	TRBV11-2	CASSFGRVTGELFF
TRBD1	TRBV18	CASSPIRTGGETQYF
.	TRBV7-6	CASSLEGWGNQPQHF
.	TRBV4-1	CASSQTRQVDGYTF
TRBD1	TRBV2	CARGQGITYEQYF
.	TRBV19	CASSSPLRTYEQYF
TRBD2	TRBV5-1	CASSFYSGGAGTDTQYF
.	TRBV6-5	CASRDGNTIYF
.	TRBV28	CASSLSIAFNTDTQYF
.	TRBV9	CASSVDSGSGNTIYF
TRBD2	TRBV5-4	CASSLASGDYNEQFF
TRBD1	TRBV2	CASSLLDRAGNTIYF